The rows below give T cell receptor beta chains drawn from one sample of a study of cytomegalovirus exposure and HLA in healthy donors. Method: immunoSEQ multiplex PCR; TCRdb's copy keeps in-frame clones and lacks some. The top ten clones hold 2.7% of a sample with more than 100,000 clones, 60% to 85% of them seen once. Sequenced material: PBMCs. The receptor set was obtained from a middle-aged woman in good health and CMV-seropositive. Each CDR3 is given with its conserved first and last residue. The order of the fields is clone size, V gene, J gene, D gene, CDR3 DNA, CDR3 protein. The D gene is left open where the match is weak. A clone size is listed for some rows: how often the clone was seen (once, few, many), or a class if it is expanded.

once	TRBV19	TRBJ2-2	-	TGTGCCAGTAGTAGGGCAGGGGACACCGGGGAGCTGTTTTTT	CASSRAGDTGELFF
-	TRBV6-5	TRBJ1-5	-	TGTGCCAGCAGTCACTATCCAACAGTTGCTCTTTGGCCCCAGCATTTT	CASSHYPTVALWPQHF
-	TRBV13	TRBJ2-7	TRBD1	TGTGCCAGCAGCCATCCGGACAGGGGGCGCAGAGACGAGCAGTACTTC	CASSHPDRGRRDEQYF
-	TRBV6-1	TRBJ2-7	TRBD1	TGTGCCAGCAGTGAAGGTCTGGGACAGGGGGCTTACGAGCAGTACTTC	CASSEGLGQGAYEQYF
once	TRBV9	TRBJ2-1	TRBD2	TGTGCCAGCAGCGCCGTAGCGGGAATCTACAATGAGCAGTTCTTC	CASSAVAGIYNEQFF
few	TRBV30	TRBJ2-5	TRBD2	TGTGCCTGGAGTAAGGGACTAGCGGGAGAGACCCAGTACTTC	CAWSKGLAGETQYF
-	TRBV5-4	TRBJ1-6	-	TGTGCCAGCGGCAGGGCTGATTCACCCCTCCACTTT	CASGRADSPLHF
-	TRBV10-1	TRBJ2-2	-	TGCGCTCGGGGAAGCGGAGTCGGGACCGGGGAGCTGTTTTTT	CARGSGVGTGELFF
-	TRBV13	TRBJ1-6	TRBD1	TGTGCCAGCAGCTCAGGACAGGGGCTTTCACCCCTCCACTTT	CASSSGQGLSPLHF
few	TRBV6-5	TRBJ2-7	TRBD2	TGTGCCAGCAGTCAGCGGGGGGTCTCCTACGAGCAGTACTTC	CASSQRGVSYEQYF
-	TRBV5-1	TRBJ2-3	-	TGCGCCAGCAGCTTGGGGGACAACACAGATACGCAGTATTTT	CASSLGDNTDTQYF
-	TRBV2	TRBJ1-1	-	TGTGCCAGCCTCTTCGGACAGAGAAACACTGAAGCTTTCTTT	CASLFGQRNTEAFF
-	TRBV29-1	TRBJ1-2	-	TGCAGCGTTGAGGACAGTAACTATGGCTACACCTTC	CSVEDSNYGYTF
once	TRBV9	TRBJ2-7	TRBD1	TGTGCCAGCAGCCCTGGACAGGTCTACGAGCAGTACTTC	CASSPGQVYEQYF
-	TRBV6-5	TRBJ1-6	-	TGTGCCAGCACCCTTTTGTGGGGGACACCCTCACCCCTCCACTTT	CASTLLWGTPSPLHF
-	TRBV7-9	TRBJ2-7	-	TGTGCCAGCAGCCAACTAGGGTACGAGCAGTACTTC	CASSQLGYEQYF
-	TRBV2	TRBJ1-2	TRBD1	TGTGCCAGCAGTAGGGACAGTCGGGATGGCTACACCTTC	CASSRDSRDGYTF
-	TRBV11-2	TRBJ2-1	TRBD1	TGTGCCAGCAGCTTAGGGAGGTACAGGGGTGACAATGAGCAGTTCTTC	CASSLGRYRGDNEQFF
-	TRBV7-2	TRBJ1-1	TRBD1	TGTGCCAGCAGCTTAGAGGGGACAGCGACTGAAGCTTTCTTT	CASSLEGTATEAFF
-	TRBV27	TRBJ2-2	TRBD2	TGTGCCAGCAGTTTATCTCCGGAACGGCTAGCGGGCGAAGAAGGTGGCGGGGAGCTGTTTTTT	CASSLSPERLAGEEGGGELFF
-	TRBV25-1	TRBJ2-7	TRBD1	TGTGCCAGCAGTGAGTGGGCAGGGGGCTCCCACGAGCAGTACTTC	CASSEWAGGSHEQYF
-	TRBV30	TRBJ1-2	TRBD1	TGTGCCTGGCGCCGGGGACAGGGCCCTCCCTACACCTTC	CAWRRGQGPPYTF
-	TRBV4-3	TRBJ2-6	TRBD1	TGCGCCAGCAGCCAAGCCGGACAGGGCCACTACCGCTCTGGGGCCAACGTCCTGACTTTC	CASSQAGQGHYRSGANVLTF
-	TRBV9	TRBJ2-3	-	TGTGCCAGCGGGGGGTATGCGGGGGCCCCCACAGATACGCAGTATTTT	CASGGYAGAPTDTQYF
few	TRBV6-1	TRBJ2-1	-	TGTGCCAGCAGTCAAGACTATGTCCATGAGCAGTTCTTC	CASSQDYVHEQFF
-	TRBV10-1	TRBJ2-1	TRBD2	TGCGCCAGCAGTCCTAGCGGCAGCAATGAGCAGTTCTTC	CASSPSGSNEQFF
few	TRBV30	TRBJ1-5	-	TGTGCCTGGAGTGTAGGGACTCGCAATCAGCCCCAGCATTTT	CAWSVGTRNQPQHF
-	TRBV5-6	TRBJ2-5	TRBD1	TGTGCCAGCAGCTCCCGGCGGACAGGTAGATCGAAAGAGACCCAGTACTTC	CASSSRRTGRSKETQYF
-	TRBV29-1	TRBJ2-7	TRBD2	TGCAGCGTCCGTACCGCGGGGGGCCTCTCCTGGGAGCAGTACTTC	CSVRTAGGLSWEQYF
-	TRBV4-3	TRBJ2-2	-	TGCGCCAGCAGCCGAGGTACGGGACACTCGAACACCGGGGAGCTGTTTTTT	CASSRGTGHSNTGELFF
-	TRBV7-6	TRBJ2-1	TRBD1	TGTGCCAGCAGCTCCCGGGACAGGCGTAATGAGCAGTTCTTC	CASSSRDRRNEQFF
-	TRBV5-1	TRBJ2-1	TRBD2	TGCGCCAGCAGCCCAAAGAACCTAGCGGGAGGTCTCTTGGGGCAGTTCTTC	CASSPKNLAGGLLGQFF
-	TRBV11-2	TRBJ2-2	-	TGTGCCAGCAGCTTTGGTCAGGGTGGGGAGCTGTTTTTT	CASSFGQGGELFF
-	TRBV5-5	TRBJ1-2	-	TGTGCCAGCAGCCGGGGGGACTTCTATGGCTACACCTTC	CASSRGDFYGYTF
-	TRBV4-1	TRBJ2-1	TRBD2	TGCGCCAGCAGCTTCCGGACTAGCGCAAGCTCCTACAATGAGCAGTTCTTC	CASSFRTSASSYNEQFF
-	TRBV9	TRBJ1-6	-	TGTGCCAGCAGCCCCCGGGGGGACCCAAATTCACCCCTCCACTTT	CASSPRGDPNSPLHF
-	TRBV28	TRBJ1-1	TRBD1	TGTGCCAGCAGTTTGGCGGCAGGGGGGAACACTGAAGCTTTCTTT	CASSLAAGGNTEAFF
few	TRBV6-5	TRBJ2-7	-	TGTGCCAGCAGTCCCGACAGGTCCTCCTACGAGCAGTACTTC	CASSPDRSSYEQYF
-	TRBV27	TRBJ1-5	-	TGTGCCAGCACCCTTGGTGGCACCCAAAATCAGCCCCAGCATTTT	CASTLGGTQNQPQHF
-	TRBV10-3	TRBJ1-1	TRBD1	TGTGCCATACAGGGGGCGGGGGCCGAAGCTTTCTTT	CAIQGAGAEAFF
-	TRBV30	TRBJ2-1	TRBD1	TGTGCCTGCTTCCACCGCAGGGCGACAGGGATGTTTAGGTATGAGCAGTTCTTC	CACFHRRATGMFRYEQFF
-	TRBV11-2	TRBJ2-3	-	TGTGCCAGCAGCTTCGGAGGGGGGGCAGTTCCAGATACGCAGTATTTT	CASSFGGGAVPDTQYF
-	TRBV29-1	TRBJ2-3	-	TGCAGCGTTGATTCACCAGGGTGGGTGGCAGATACGCAGTATTTT	CSVDSPGWVADTQYF
-	TRBV9	TRBJ2-3	-	TGTGCCAGCAGCGTTACCCTCCTAGACGCAGATACGCAGTATTTT	CASSVTLLDADTQYF
few	TRBV6-5	TRBJ1-3	TRBD1	TGTGCCAGCGAGGGGGCGCCCGGAAACACCATATATTTT	CASEGAPGNTIYF